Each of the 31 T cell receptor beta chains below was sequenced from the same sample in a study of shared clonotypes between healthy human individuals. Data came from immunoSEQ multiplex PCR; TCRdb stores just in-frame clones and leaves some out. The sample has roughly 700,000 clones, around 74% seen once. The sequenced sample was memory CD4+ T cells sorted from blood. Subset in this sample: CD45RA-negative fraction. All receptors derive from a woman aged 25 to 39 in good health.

The CDR3 sequence: CASSDSGQPQHF. The CDR3 DNA is TGTGCCAGCAGTGACTCTGGGCAGCCCCAGCATTTT. The chain joins TRBV6-4 to TRBJ1-5; D gene unclear. The length of the CDR3 is 12 residues. The germline V gene encodes CDR1 MRHNA and CDR2 SNTAGT. Trimming shortened V by 0 bases and J by 7 bases, and 4 bases separated the two germline ends.

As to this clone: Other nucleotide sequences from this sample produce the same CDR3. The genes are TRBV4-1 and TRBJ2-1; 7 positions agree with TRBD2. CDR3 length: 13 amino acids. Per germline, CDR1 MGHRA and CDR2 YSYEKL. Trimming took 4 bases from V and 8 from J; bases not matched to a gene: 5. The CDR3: CASSRGLVDEQFF. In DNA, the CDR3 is TGCGCCAGCAGCCGAGGACTAGTCGATGAGCAGTTCTTC.

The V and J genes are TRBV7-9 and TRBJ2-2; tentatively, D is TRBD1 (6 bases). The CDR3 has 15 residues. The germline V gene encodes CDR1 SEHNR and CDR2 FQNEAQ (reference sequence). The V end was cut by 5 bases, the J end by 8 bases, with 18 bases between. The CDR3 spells CASSAGTLSSGELFF. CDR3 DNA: TGTGCCAGCAGCGCCGGGACACTATCTTCAGGGGAGCTGTTTTTT.

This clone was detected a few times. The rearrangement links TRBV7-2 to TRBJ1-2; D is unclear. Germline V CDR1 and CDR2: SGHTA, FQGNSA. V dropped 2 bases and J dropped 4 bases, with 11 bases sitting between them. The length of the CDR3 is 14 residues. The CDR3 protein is CASSLYQEVYGYTF. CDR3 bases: TGTGCCAGCAGCTTATATCAGGAGGTCTATGGCTACACCTTC.

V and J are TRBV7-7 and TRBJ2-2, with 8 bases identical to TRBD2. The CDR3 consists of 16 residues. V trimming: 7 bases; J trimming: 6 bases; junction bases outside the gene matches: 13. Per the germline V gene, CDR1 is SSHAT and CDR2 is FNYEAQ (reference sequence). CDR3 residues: CASTSNQAGAAGELFF. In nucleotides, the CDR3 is TGTGCCAGCACCTCGAATCAAGCGGGAGCTGCCGGGGAGCTGTTTTTT.

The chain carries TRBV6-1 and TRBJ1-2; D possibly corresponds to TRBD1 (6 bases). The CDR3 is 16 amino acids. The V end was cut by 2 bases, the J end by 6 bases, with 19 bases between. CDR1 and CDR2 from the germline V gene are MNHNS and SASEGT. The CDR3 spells CASSERPWGRGHGYTF. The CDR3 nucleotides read TGTGCCAGCAGTGAACGTCCCTGGGGGCGCGGACATGGCTACACCTTC.

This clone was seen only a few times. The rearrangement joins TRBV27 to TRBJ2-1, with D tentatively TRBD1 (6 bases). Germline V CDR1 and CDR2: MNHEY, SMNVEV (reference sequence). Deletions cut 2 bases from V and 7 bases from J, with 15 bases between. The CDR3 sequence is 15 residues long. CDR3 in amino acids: CASSLGVQGRNEQFF. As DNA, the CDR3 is TGTGCCAGCAGTTTAGGAGTACAGGGTAGGAATGAGCAGTTCTTC.

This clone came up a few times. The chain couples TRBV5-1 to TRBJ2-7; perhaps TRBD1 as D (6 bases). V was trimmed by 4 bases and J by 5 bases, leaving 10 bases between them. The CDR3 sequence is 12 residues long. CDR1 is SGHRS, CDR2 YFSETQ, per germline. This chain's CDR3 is CASSLTGHEQYF. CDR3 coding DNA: TGCGCCAGCAGCCTTACAGGGCACGAGCAGTACTTC.

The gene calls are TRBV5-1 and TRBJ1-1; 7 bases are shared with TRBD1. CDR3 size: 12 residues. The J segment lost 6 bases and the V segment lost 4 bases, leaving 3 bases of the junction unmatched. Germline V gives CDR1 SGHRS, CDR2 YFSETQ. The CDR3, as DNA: TGCGCCAGCAGCCCTGACAGGGCTGAAGCTTTCTTT. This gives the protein CASSPDRAEAFF.

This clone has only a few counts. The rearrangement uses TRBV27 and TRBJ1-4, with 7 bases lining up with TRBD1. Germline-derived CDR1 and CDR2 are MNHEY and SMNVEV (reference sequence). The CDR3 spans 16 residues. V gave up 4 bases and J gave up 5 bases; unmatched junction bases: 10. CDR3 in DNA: TGTGCCAGCAGTTCTTCAGAGACAGGGCAGAATGAAAAACTGTTTTTT. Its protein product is CASSSSETGQNEKLFF.

The CDR3 protein is CASSKNRGYEQYF. In DNA form, the CDR3 reads TGTGCCAGCAGCAAAAACAGGGGATACGAGCAGTACTTC. The rearrangement uses TRBV7-6 and TRBJ2-7, with 7 bases fitting TRBD1. This CDR3 has 13 residues. J was trimmed by 4 bases and V by 5 bases; bases with no gene match: 5. The germline CDR1 and CDR2 sequences are SGHVS and FNYEAQ.

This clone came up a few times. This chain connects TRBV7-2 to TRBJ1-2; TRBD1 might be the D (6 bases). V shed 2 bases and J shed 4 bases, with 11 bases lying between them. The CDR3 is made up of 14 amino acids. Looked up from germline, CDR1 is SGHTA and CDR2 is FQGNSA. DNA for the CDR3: TGTGCCAGCAGCTTATATGGACAGACCTATGGCTACACCTTC. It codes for CASSLYGQTYGYTF.

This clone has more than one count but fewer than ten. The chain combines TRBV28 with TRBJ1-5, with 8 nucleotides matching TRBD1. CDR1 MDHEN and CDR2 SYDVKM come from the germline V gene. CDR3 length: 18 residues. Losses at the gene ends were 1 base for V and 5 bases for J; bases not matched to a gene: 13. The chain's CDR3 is CASSLSVWGQGADQPQHF. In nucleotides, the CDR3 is TGTGCCAGCAGTTTATCCGTCTGGGGGCAGGGGGCCGATCAGCCCCAGCATTTT.

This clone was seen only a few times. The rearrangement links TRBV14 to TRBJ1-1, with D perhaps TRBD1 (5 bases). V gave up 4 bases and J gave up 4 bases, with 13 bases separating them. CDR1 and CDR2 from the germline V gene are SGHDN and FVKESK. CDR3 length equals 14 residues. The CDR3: CASSPTGRGTEAFF. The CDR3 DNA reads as TGTGCCAGCAGCCCCACGGGGAGGGGCACTGAAGCTTTCTTT.

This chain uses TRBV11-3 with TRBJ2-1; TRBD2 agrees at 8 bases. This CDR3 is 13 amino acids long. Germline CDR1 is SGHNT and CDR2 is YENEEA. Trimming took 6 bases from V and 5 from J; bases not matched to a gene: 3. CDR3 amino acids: CASSREGHNEQFF. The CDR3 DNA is TGTGCCAGCAGTCGGGAGGGTCACAATGAGCAGTTCTTC.

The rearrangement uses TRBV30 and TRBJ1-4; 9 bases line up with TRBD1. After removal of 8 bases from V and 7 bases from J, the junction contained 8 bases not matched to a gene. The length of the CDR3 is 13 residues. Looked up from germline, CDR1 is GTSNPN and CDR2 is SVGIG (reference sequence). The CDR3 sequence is CATQGAPAEKLFF. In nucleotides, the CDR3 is TGTGCCACACAGGGGGCGCCAGCTGAAAAACTGTTTTTT.

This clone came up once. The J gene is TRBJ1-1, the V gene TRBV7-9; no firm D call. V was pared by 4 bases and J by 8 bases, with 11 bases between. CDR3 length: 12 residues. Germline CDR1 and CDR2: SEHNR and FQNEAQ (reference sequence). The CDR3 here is CASSSAGLEAFF. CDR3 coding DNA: TGTGCCAGCAGCTCGGCAGGCCTAGAAGCTTTCTTT.

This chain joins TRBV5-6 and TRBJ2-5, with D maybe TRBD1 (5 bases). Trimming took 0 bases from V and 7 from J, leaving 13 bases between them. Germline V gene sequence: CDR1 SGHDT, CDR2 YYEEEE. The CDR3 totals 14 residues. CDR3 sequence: CASSLDRPPGTQYF. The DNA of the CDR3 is TGTGCCAGCAGCTTGGACAGGCCCCCCGGGACCCAGTACTTC.

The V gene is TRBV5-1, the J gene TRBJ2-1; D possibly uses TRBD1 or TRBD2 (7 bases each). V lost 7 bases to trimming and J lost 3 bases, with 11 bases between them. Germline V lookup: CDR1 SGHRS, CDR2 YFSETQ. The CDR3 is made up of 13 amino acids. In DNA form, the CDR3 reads TGCGCCAGCCAGGGGGGGATCTACAATGAGCAGTTCTTC. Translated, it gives CASQGGIYNEQFF.

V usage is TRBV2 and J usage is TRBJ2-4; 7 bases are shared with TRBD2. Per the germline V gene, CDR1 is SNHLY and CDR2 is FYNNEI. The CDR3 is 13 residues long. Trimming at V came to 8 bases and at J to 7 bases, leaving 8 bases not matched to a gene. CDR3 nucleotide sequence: TGTGCCAGCGGGAGGGATCAGGTCAACATTCAGTACTTC. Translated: CASGRDQVNIQYF.

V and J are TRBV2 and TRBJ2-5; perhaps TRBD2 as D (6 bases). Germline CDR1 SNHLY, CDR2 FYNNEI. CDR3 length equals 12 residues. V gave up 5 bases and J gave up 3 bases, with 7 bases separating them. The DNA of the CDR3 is TGTGCCAGCAGTCCGGGGGAAGAGACCCAGTACTTC. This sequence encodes CASSPGEETQYF.

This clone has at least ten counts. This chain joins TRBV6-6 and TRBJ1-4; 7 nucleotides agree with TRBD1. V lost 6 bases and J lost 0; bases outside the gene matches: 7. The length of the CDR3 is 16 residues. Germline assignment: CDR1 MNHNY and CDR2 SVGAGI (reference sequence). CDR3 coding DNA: TGTGCCAGCAGGGACAGGAGCCAGGCAACTAATGAAAAACTGTTTTTT. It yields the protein CASRDRSQATNEKLFF.

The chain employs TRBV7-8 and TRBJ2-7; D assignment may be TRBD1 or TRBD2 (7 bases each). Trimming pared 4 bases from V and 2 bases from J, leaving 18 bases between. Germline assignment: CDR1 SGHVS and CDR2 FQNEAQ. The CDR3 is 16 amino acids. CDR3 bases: TGTGCCAGCAGCTCGGTCCGACAGGGAGGGACCTACGAGCAGTACTTC. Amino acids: CASSSVRQGGTYEQYF.

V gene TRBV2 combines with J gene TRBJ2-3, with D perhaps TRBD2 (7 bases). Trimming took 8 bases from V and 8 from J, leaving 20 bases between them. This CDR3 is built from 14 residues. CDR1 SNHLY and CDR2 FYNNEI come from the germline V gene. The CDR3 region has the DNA TGTGCCAGCTTCGAGCGGGAAGGGGGGGTTACGCAGTATTTT. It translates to CASFEREGGVTQYF.

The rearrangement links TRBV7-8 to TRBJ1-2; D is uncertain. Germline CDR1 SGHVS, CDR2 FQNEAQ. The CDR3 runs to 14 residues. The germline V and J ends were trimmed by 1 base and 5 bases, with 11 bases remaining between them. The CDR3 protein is CASSLEEKVYGYTF. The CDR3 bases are TGTGCCAGCAGCTTAGAAGAGAAGGTATATGGCTACACCTTC.

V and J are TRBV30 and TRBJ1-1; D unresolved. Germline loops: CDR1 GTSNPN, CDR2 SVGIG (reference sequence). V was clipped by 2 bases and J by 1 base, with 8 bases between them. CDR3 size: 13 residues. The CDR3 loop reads CAWSRSENTEAFF. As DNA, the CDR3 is TGTGCCTGGAGTAGGTCTGAGAACACTGAAGCTTTCTTT.

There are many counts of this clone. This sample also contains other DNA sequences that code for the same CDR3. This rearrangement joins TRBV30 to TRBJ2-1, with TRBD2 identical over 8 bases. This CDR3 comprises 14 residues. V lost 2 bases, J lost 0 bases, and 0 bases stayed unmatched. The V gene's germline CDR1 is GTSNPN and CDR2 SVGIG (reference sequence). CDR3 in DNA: TGTGCCTGGAGTAGCGGGAGCTCCTACAATGAGCAGTTCTTC. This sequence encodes CAWSSGSSYNEQFF.

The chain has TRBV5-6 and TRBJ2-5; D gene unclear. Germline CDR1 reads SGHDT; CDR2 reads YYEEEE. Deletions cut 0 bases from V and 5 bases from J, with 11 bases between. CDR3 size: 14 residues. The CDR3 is CASSLGGSEETQYF. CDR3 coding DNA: TGTGCCAGCAGCTTGGGGGGATCGGAGGAGACCCAGTACTTC.

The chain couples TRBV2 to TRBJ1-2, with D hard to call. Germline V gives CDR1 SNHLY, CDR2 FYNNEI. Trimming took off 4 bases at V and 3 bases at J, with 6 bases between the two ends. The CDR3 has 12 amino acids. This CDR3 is CASSGADYGYTF. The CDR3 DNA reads TGTGCCAGCAGTGGGGCAGACTATGGCTACACCTTC.

The CDR3 nucleotides read TGTGCCATCAGTGAAGGGGGACCCCAGCCCCAGCATTTT. As protein: CAISEGGPQPQHF. The rearrangement joins TRBV10-3 to TRBJ1-5, with a possible D match to TRBD1 (6 bases). V shed 3 bases and J shed 7 bases, with 10 bases lying between them. The CDR3 extends over 13 amino acids. Germline CDR1 and CDR2: ENHRY and SYGVKD.

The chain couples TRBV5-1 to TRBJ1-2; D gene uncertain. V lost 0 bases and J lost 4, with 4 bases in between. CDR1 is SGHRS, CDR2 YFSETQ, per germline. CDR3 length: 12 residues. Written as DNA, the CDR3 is TGCGCCAGCAGCTTGGAGCCCTATGGCTACACCTTC. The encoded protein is CASSLEPYGYTF.